Shown below are 10 T cell receptor beta chains from a single sample sequenced in a study of T cell responses to AZD1222 COVID-19 vaccine (dated by TCRdb to the early 2020s). Receptor amplification or capture employed the immunoSEQ multiplex PCR assay. In TCRdb, the immuneACCESS table is reduced to in-frame sequences with V and J assigned. These tables do not hold every clone; where another copy was compared, an unresolved V gene accounts for under half, and the others remain unexplained. In all, the sample holds around 220,000 clones, and roughly 94% of those were seen once. The leading ten clones occupy approximately 1.5% of the sample. Per the publication, the time point label means: about 28 days (+/-7) after the second vaccine dose. This sample's treatment or condition label indicates: meningococcal conjugate vaccine given as trial control. The sequencing here drew on peripheral blood, taken 28 days after the second dose of the MenACWY control vaccine. The receptors stem from an adult who received the MenACWY meningococcal vaccine as a control.

The DNA of the CDR3 is TGTGCCAGCAGCTTAGAATGGGTTTCCACTGAAGCTTTCTTT. Amino acids: CASSLEWVSTEAFF. The V call is TRBV7-7, the J call TRBJ1-1; D call uncertain. This CDR3 has 14 amino acids. Germline V lookup: CDR1 SSHAT, CDR2 FNYEAQ (reference sequence). V was shortened by 1 base and J by 4 bases, with 10 bases between the two germline ends.

The chain recombines TRBV5-6 with TRBJ2-3, with D perhaps given as TRBD1 or TRBD2 (5 bases each). Germline CDR1 and CDR2: SGHDT and YYEEEE. The CDR3 is 16 amino acids. The germline V and J ends were trimmed by 0 bases and 6 bases, with 17 bases remaining between them. The CDR3 loop is CASSLATGAPRDTQYF. The CDR3, as DNA: TGTGCCAGCAGCTTGGCCACCGGGGCCCCGAGGGATACGCAGTATTTT.

The chain has TRBV11-2 and TRBJ2-5; a possible D gene is TRBD1 (6 bases). V gave up 4 bases and J gave up 2 bases, with 8 bases separating them. Germline V CDR1 and CDR2: SGHAT, FQNNGV. The CDR3 has 13 amino acids. The chain's CDR3 is CASSSQGQETQYF. The CDR3 coding sequence is TGTGCCAGCAGCTCACAGGGACAAGAGACCCAGTACTTC.

This clone was detected only once. The V and J genes are TRBV4-2 and TRBJ1-6; tentatively, D is TRBD1 (5 bases). Germline loops: CDR1 LGHNA, CDR2 YNFKEQ. There are 14 residues in the CDR3. The V and J ends lost 1 base and 6 bases respectively, with 7 bases between them. Here the CDR3 reads CASSQVQVNSPLHF. The DNA for the CDR3 is TGTGCCAGCAGCCAAGTACAGGTTAATTCACCCCTCCACTTT.

Concerning this clone: One junction end does not reproduce the germline sequence, and a read error may be involved. V gene TRBV7-7 combines with J gene TRBJ1-1; no reliable D call. The CDR3 totals 13 residues. Looked up from germline, CDR1 is SSHAT and CDR2 is FNYEAQ (reference sequence). CDR3 region: CASSFEMNTEAFF. In DNA, the CDR3 is TGTGCTAGCAGCTTTGAGATGAACACTGAAGCTTTCTTT.

J is TRBJ2-1 and V is TRBV2; 7 nucleotides align to TRBD2. This CDR3 comprises 15 residues. The V segment lost 7 bases and the J segment 2 bases; nucleotides outside the gene matches: 8. In germline, CDR1 is SNHLY, CDR2 FYNNEI. CDR3 sequence: CASMRYGGTYNEQFF. CDR3 coding DNA: TGTGCCAGCATGAGGTACGGGGGGACCTACAATGAGCAGTTCTTC.

The chain joins TRBV5-1 to TRBJ2-7; TRBD1 matches 9 bases. J was trimmed by 1 base and V by 3 bases; bases with no gene match: 5. CDR1 is SGHRS and CDR2 is YFSETQ in the germline V gene. The CDR3 has 15 amino acids. CDR3 loop: CASSSTGGVSYEQYF. The CDR3 DNA follows: TGCGCCAGCAGCTCGACAGGGGGAGTGTCCTACGAGCAGTACTTC.

V usage is TRBV28 and J usage is TRBJ1-5; no firm D call. Germline assignment: CDR1 MDHEN and CDR2 SYDVKM. The CDR3 contains 14 residues. The ends were cut back, 3 bases at V and 4 bases at J, with 10 bases in the middle. The CDR3 protein is CASSFPFDNQPQHF. In DNA form, the CDR3 reads TGTGCCAGCAGTTTCCCATTCGATAATCAGCCCCAGCATTTT.

In its sample, this clone was seen once. DNA of the CDR3: TGTGCCAGCAGCTTATCACAGGGGAACTACGAGCAGTACTTC. It yields the protein CASSLSQGNYEQYF. This chain uses TRBV5-6 with TRBJ2-7, with 7 nucleotides matching TRBD1. The length of the CDR3 is 14 residues. V gave up 2 bases and J gave up 3 bases; unmatched junction bases: 5. The germline V gene encodes CDR1 SGHDT and CDR2 YYEEEE. Full variable domain (outside the CDR3, taken from reference TRBV5-6 and TRBJ2-7): DAGVTQSPTHLIKTRGQQVTLRCSPKSGHDTVSWYQQALGQGPQFIFQYYEEEERQRGNFPDRFSGHQFPNYSSELNVNALLLGDSALYLCASSLSQGNYEQYFGPGTRLTVT.

The chain recombines TRBV28 with TRBJ2-4; TRBD1 matches 10 bases. The CDR3 spans 13 residues. The V gene's germline CDR1 is MDHEN and CDR2 SYDVKM. V gave up 3 bases and J gave up 15 bases; unmatched junction bases: 8. The CDR3 DNA follows: TGTGCCAGCAGTTTCGACAGGGGGCGCGTTCGGTACTTC. It is translated as CASSFDRGRVRYF.